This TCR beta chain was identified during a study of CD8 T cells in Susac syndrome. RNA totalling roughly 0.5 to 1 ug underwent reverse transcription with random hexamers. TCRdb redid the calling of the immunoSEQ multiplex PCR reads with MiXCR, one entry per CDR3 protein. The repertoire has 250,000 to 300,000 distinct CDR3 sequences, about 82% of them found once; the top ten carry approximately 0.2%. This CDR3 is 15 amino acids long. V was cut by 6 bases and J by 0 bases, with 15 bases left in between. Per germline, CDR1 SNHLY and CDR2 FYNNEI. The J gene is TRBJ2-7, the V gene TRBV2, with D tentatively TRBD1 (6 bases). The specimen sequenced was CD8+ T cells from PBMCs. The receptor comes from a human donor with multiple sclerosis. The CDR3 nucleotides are TGTGCCAGCAGGGAACAGGGCAGGGACTCCTACGAGCAGTACTTC. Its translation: CASREQGRDSYEQYF. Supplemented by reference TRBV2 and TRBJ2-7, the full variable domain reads EPEVTQTPSHQVTQMGQEVILRCVPISNHLYFYWYRQILGQKVEFLVSFYNNEISEKSEIFDDQFSVERPDGSNFTLKIRSTKLEDSAMYFCASREQGRDSYEQYFGPGTRLTVT.